Shown below are 24 T cell receptor beta chains from a single sample sequenced in a study of blood T cell repertoires in COVID-19. Data came from immunoSEQ multiplex PCR; TCRdb stores just in-frame clones and leaves some out. The sample has a few hundred thousand clones; around 87% are singletons. Sequencing used peripheral blood. These receptors came from a woman in her fifties or sixties who had recovered from COVID-19.

The rearrangement uses TRBV28 and TRBJ2-7; D is perhaps TRBD2 (6 bases). The length of the CDR3 is 14 residues. Germline CDR1 is MDHEN and CDR2 is SYDVKM. The ends were cut back, 8 bases at V and 3 bases at J, with 17 bases in the middle. The CDR3 nucleotides are TGTGCCAGCGAAACGGGACGGACTAACTACGAGCAGTACTTC. It yields the protein CASETGRTNYEQYF.

The genes are TRBV5-1 and TRBJ1-1, with a possible D match to TRBD1 (5 bases). CDR1 is SGHRS and CDR2 is YFSETQ in the germline V gene. The CDR3 loop spans 14 amino acids. Trimming took off 4 bases at V and 7 bases at J, with 17 bases between the two ends. CDR3 residues: CASSPAQGLSEAFF. The CDR3 coding sequence is TGCGCCAGCAGCCCCGCCCAGGGATTGAGTGAAGCTTTCTTT.

This rearrangement joins TRBV5-1 to TRBJ2-7, with 13 bases identical to TRBD2. This CDR3 comprises 16 residues. J gave up 4 bases and V 3 bases, and 7 bases lay outside the gene matches. Germline V gives CDR1 SGHRS, CDR2 YFSETQ. Here the CDR3 reads CASSSRTSGSIYEQYF. The DNA of the CDR3 is TGCGCCAGCAGCTCCCGGACTAGCGGGAGTATTTACGAGCAGTACTTC.

The chain joins TRBV30 to TRBJ2-1; no clear D gene. The V end was cut by 4 bases, the J end by 2 bases, with 9 bases between. Germline loops: CDR1 GTSNPN, CDR2 SVGIG (reference sequence). This CDR3 spans 13 amino acids. CDR3 loop: CAWKAGTYNEQFF. The CDR3 DNA reads as TGTGCCTGGAAGGCAGGTACCTACAATGAGCAGTTCTTC.

The chain combines TRBV7-2 with TRBJ2-7; possible D gene TRBD1, 5 bases. Trimming left V 5 bases short and J 1 base short, with 12 bases between. The CDR3 sequence is 14 residues long. CDR1 and CDR2 (germline): SGHTA, FQGNSA. Here the CDR3 reads CASSPRGGSYEQYF. The CDR3, as DNA: TGTGCCAGCAGCCCTAGGGGCGGTTCCTACGAGCAGTACTTC.

The genes are TRBV19 and TRBJ2-7; the D gene is possibly TRBD1 (6 bases). V was pared by 7 bases and J by 5 bases, with 12 bases between. CDR1 LNHDA and CDR2 SQIVND come from the germline V gene (reference sequence). This CDR3 has 12 amino acids. The CDR3 loop is CASMSSGDEQYF. The CDR3 DNA sequence: TGTGCCAGTATGAGCTCAGGGGACGAGCAGTACTTC. Full variable domain (rest looked up from reference TRBV19 and TRBJ2-7): DGGITQSPKYLFRKEGQNVTLSCEQNLNHDAMYWYRQDPGQGLRLIYYSQIVNDFQKGDIAEGYSVSREKKESFPLTVTSAQKNPTAFYLCASMSSGDEQYFGPGTRLTVT.

This clone was seen a handful of times. The chain carries TRBV6-2 or TRBV6-3 and TRBJ2-1; 12 bases align to TRBD1. Germline trimming cut 5 bases from V and 6 bases from J; bases unmatched to any gene: 5. The germline CDR1 and CDR2 sequences are MNHEY and SVGEGT. There are 15 residues in the CDR3. CDR3 loop: CASSRDRGLRNEQFF. For the CDR3, the DNA is TGTGCCAGCAGTCGGGACAGGGGGCTTCGCAATGAGCAGTTCTTC.

In its sample, this clone was seen a few times. The rearrangement uses TRBV6-5 and TRBJ1-1; D is uncertain. The germline CDR1 and CDR2 sequences are MNHEY and SVGAGI. The length of the CDR3 is 11 residues. The V end lost 5 bases, the J end lost 1 base, and 2 bases lay between the germline ends. CDR3 sequence reads: CASSRNTEAFF. The CDR3 coding sequence is TGTGCCAGCAGTCGGAACACTGAAGCTTTCTTT.

V is TRBV5-5 and J is TRBJ2-3; D uncertain. The CDR3 sequence is 12 residues long. Looked up from germline, CDR1 is SGHKS and CDR2 is YYEKEE (reference sequence). With 5 bases removed from V and 2 bases from J, the gap between germline ends came to 6 bases. This CDR3 reads CASSPYTDTQYF. The DNA of the CDR3 is TGTGCCAGCAGTCCCTACACAGATACGCAGTATTTT.

The chain carries TRBV6-5 and TRBJ1-2, with D possibly being TRBD1 (6 bases). This CDR3 is built from 14 residues. Per germline, CDR1 MNHEY and CDR2 SVGAGI. The V gene lost 5 bases and the J gene lost 4 bases, with 14 bases spanning the gap. The CDR3 coding sequence is TGTGCCAGCAGTCAAACAGGGTTGGCCTATGGCTACACCTTC. Protein sequence: CASSQTGLAYGYTF.

The chain recombines TRBV3-1 (or the pseudogene TRBV3-2) with TRBJ2-1; a weak D match, TRBD2 (7 bases). Germline V gene data show CDR1 as LGHDT and CDR2 as YNNKEL (reference sequence). V lost 4 bases, J lost 1 base, and 26 bases lay in between. The CDR3 covers 20 residues. The CDR3 region has the DNA TGTGCCAGCAGCCTCTCCCCCGGACAGAGGGGGGGCAGGTCCTACAATGAGCAGTTCTTC. Its translation: CASSLSPGQRGGRSYNEQFF.

This clone appeared a few times. The rearrangement uses TRBV10-3 and TRBJ1-4; tentatively, D is TRBD1 (5 bases). The V end was cut by 8 bases, the J end by 7 bases, with 17 bases between. The CDR3 is 14 amino acids. Germline V gives CDR1 ENHRY, CDR2 SYGVKD. The chain's CDR3 is CAISGQEGIEKLFF. Written as DNA, the CDR3 is TGTGCCATCTCCGGGCAGGAGGGGATTGAAAAACTGTTTTTT.

The count of this clone is one. The chain recombines TRBV12-3 or TRBV12-4 with TRBJ1-1; D call uncertain. This CDR3 has 13 amino acids. V gave up 6 bases and J gave up 1 base, with 9 bases separating them. The CDR3 loop is CASSQRENTEAFF. Here the CDR3 DNA reads TGTGCCAGCAGCCAACGGGAGAACACTGAAGCTTTCTTT.

This clone was counted once. This chain uses TRBV7-8 with TRBJ2-7; the match to TRBD1 covers 8 bases. The CDR3 is 15 residues long. Germline lookup yields CDR1 SGHVS and CDR2 FQNEAQ. The ends lost 1 base at V and 7 bases at J; junction bases unmatched: 9. The CDR3 DNA reads TGTGCCAGCAGCTTAGATGGGGTCAGGGGGCGAGAGCAGTACTTC. As protein: CASSLDGVRGREQYF.

The chain combines TRBV6-2 or TRBV6-3 with TRBJ2-1, with 10 bases matching TRBD2. The CDR3 is 15 amino acids. V lost 3 bases and J lost 5; bases outside the gene matches: 4. Per germline, CDR1 MNHEY and CDR2 SVGEGT. The CDR3, as DNA: TGTGCCAGCAGTTATGGAGGACTAGCGGACAATGAGCAGTTCTTC. This sequence encodes CASSYGGLADNEQFF.

The J gene is TRBJ1-1, the V gene TRBV7-2; D gene uncertain. Trimming pared 5 bases from V and 8 bases from J, leaving 15 bases between. Germline V gene sequence: CDR1 SGHTA, CDR2 FQGNSA. The CDR3 consists of 13 residues. CDR3: CASSHTPATEAFF. The CDR3 coding sequence is TGTGCCAGCAGCCATACTCCGGCGACAGAAGCTTTCTTT.

The rearrangement uses TRBV11-2 and TRBJ2-5, with 8 bases identical to TRBD2. V lost 2 bases to trimming and J lost 13 bases; unmatched junction nucleotides: 9. Germline CDR1 and CDR2: SGHAT and FQNNGV. This CDR3 region has 13 residues. This CDR3 is CASSLPSGPSPYF. CDR3 coding DNA: TGTGCCAGCAGCTTACCTAGCGGGCCGTCTCCGTACTTC.

The chain couples TRBV7-2 to TRBJ2-1, with a weak D call TRBD2 (5 bases). Germline V gene sequence: CDR1 SGHTA, CDR2 FQGNSA. V lost 5 bases and J lost 9, with 14 bases in between. This CDR3 has 13 amino acids. CDR3 bases: TGTGCCAGCAGCCCGCATAGGGAGACTGAGCAGTTCTTC. It translates to CASSPHRETEQFF.

V and J are TRBV7-3 and TRBJ2-7; 11 positions agree with TRBD2. The CDR3 is made up of 15 amino acids. The V gene end was trimmed by 3 bases and the J gene end by 1 base; junction bases not matched to a gene: 2. Germline V CDR1 and CDR2: SGHTA, FQGTGA. This CDR3 reads CASSLGLAASYEQYF. The CDR3, as DNA: TGTGCCAGCAGCTTGGGACTAGCGGCGTCCTACGAGCAGTACTTC.

V and J are TRBV7-9 and TRBJ2-7; 10 positions match TRBD1. Trimming cost V 5 bases and J 1 base; bases outside gene matches: 2. CDR3 length: 14 residues. The V gene's germline CDR1 is SEHNR and CDR2 FQNEAQ (reference sequence). In DNA, the CDR3 is TGTGCCAGCAGCCTGGACAGGGGGTCCTACGAGCAGTACTTC. Translated: CASSLDRGSYEQYF.

This chain uses TRBV27 with TRBJ2-5, with 7 nucleotides matching TRBD1. From germline, CDR1 is MNHEY and CDR2 SMNVEV (reference sequence). Losses at the gene ends were 5 bases for V and 8 bases for J; bases not matched to a gene: 8. CDR3 length: 13 residues. CDR3 sequence reads: CASSKAGGNTQYF. CDR3 DNA: TGTGCCAGCAGTAAGGCAGGGGGAAACACCCAGTACTTC.

V is TRBV29-1 and J is TRBJ2-4; a weak D match, TRBD2 (6 bases). This CDR3 region has 15 residues. Trimming pared 6 bases from V and 7 bases from J, leaving 22 bases between. Germline loops: CDR1 SQVTM, CDR2 ANQGSEA. The CDR3 loop is CSVKTGAGERNIQYF. CDR3 DNA: TGCAGCGTCAAAACGGGAGCAGGTGAGAGGAACATTCAGTACTTC.

V is TRBV10-3 and J is TRBJ1-3, with D unclear. Germline CDR1 reads ENHRY; CDR2 reads SYGVKD. Trimming removed 3 bases from V and 2 bases from J, with 11 bases in between. CDR3 length equals 15 residues. The CDR3 DNA is TGTGCCATCAGTGATGGAGGGTTAACTGGAAACACCATATATTTT. Protein: CAISDGGLTGNTIYF.

The rearrangement links TRBV5-1 to TRBJ1-1, with a weak D call TRBD1 (6 bases). This CDR3 contains 16 residues. With 2 bases removed from V and 3 bases from J, the gap between germline ends came to 17 bases. Germline V lookup: CDR1 SGHRS, CDR2 YFSETQ. CDR3 sequence reads: CASSFTRTGFDTEAFF. DNA of the CDR3: TGCGCCAGCAGCTTCACCCGAACAGGGTTTGACACTGAAGCTTTCTTT.